This TCR beta chain was profiled in a study of blood T cells in healthy people across ages. Study outcomes and limitations: Higher naive T cell percentage went strongly together with higher TCR beta diversity.

This CDR3 has 17 residues. As concerns this clonotype: Its target is not known. The junction departs from the called germline gene at one end, perhaps through a read error.

Ranging in age from about 6 to 100, the donors were healthy Caucasian individuals from Russia. A J-beta primer mix and a sample-barcoded 5' primer were used in a second PCR of about 7 to 11 cycles. TCRdb reprocessed the 5' RACE reads with MiXCR, giving one entry per CDR3 protein. This sample has some 700,000 distinct CDR3 sequences, with 22% found just once. The sequenced sample consisted of blood. This sequence was found in a man between 65 and 85 years old in good health. The rearrangement links TRBV12-3 or TRBV12-4 to TRBJ2-1, with TRBD2 matching over 7 bases. The CDR3 DNA reads as TGTGCCGGCAGCGAACCGGGTTGGGGGGGTACCCCTAATGAGCAGTTCTTC. This codes for CAGSEPGWGGTPNEQFF.